This T cell receptor beta chain was recovered during a study of cytomegalovirus exposure and HLA in healthy donors. Findings and caveats of the study: For most TCR beta V segments, an earlier analysis put the productive rate at about 87% or about 30% of the time.

It was healthy bone marrow donors who served as donors. In this sample, this clone turned up once. Its antigen is currently unknown. The CDR3 consists of 15 residues. Germline values: CDR1 MNHNS, CDR2 SASEGT. Trimming took 7 bases from V and 1 from J, leaving 11 bases between them. A multiplex PCR was run with 60 Vbeta primers and 13 Jbeta primers. Repertoires were generated with immunoSEQ multiplex PCR, while TCRdb's copy carries only in-frame clones and drops some. Of 100,000 to 150,000 clones in the sample, around 72% were seen once. The receptor's source is a man aged 30-40 years in good health and CMV-seronegative. The sequenced sample consisted of PBMCs. The chain combines TRBV6-1 with TRBJ2-6, with D perhaps TRBD2 (5 bases). CDR3 amino acids: CASTSSGSGANVLTF. The CDR3 coding sequence is TGTGCCAGCACGTCGTCGGGGTCTGGGGCCAACGTCCTGACTTTC.